Listed below are T cell receptor beta chains from one sample, sequenced in a study of shared clonotypes between healthy human individuals. Produced via immunoSEQ multiplex PCR; TCRdb's table is partial and in-frame only. The sample gives about 1 million clones, around three quarters of which show up once; roughly 0.56% is in the top ten. The sequencing sample was made of memory CD4+ T cells from PBMCs. These receptors originate from a man aged 18 to 35 in good health. Some clones in this sample may be carry-over from other donors' samples. Both conserved end residues are part of each CDR3. A D gene is named only where the DNA matches it firmly. The size field is filled for only some rows; it gives once, few, many or a size class.

j_call d_call v_call clone_size cdr3_nt cdr3_aa
TRBJ2-5 NA TRBV11-2 NA TGTGCCAGCAGCTTCGTTAACTTAGAGACCCAGTACTTC CASSFVNLETQYF
TRBJ2-1 NA TRBV2 NA TGTGCCAGCAGATTGGACAGATACAATGAGCAGTTCTTC CASRLDRYNEQFF
TRBJ1-4 TRBD1 TRBV19 NA TGTGCCAGTACGAGACAGGGAGGGGGCGCCGGACTGTTTTTT CASTRQGGGAGLFF
TRBJ1-1 NA TRBV11-3 NA TGTGCCAGCAGCTTAGGAGGGGACGCTTTCTTT CASSLGGDAFF
TRBJ2-1 TRBD1 TRBV19 NA TGTGCCAGTAGTACACAGGGGTTTATCCACAATGAGCAGTTCTTC CASSTQGFIHNEQFF
TRBJ2-1 NA TRBV13 NA TGTGCCAGCAGGCTTCGGGGGGCGGGCCCGGCCATCGGGCAGTTCTTC CASRLRGAGPAIGQFF
TRBJ1-2 TRBD1 TRBV2 NA TGTGCCAGCAGTGACAGGGGGCGTCGAGGCTACACCTTC CASSDRGRRGYTF
TRBJ2-6 TRBD1 TRBV10-3 NA TGTGCCATCAACAAACAGGGGGCCCTGTCTGGGGCCAACGTCCTGACTTTC CAINKQGALSGANVLTF
TRBJ1-1 NA TRBV27 few TGTGCCAGCAGTTTATGGGGGGGGAACACTGAAGCTTTCTTT CASSLWGGNTEAFF
TRBJ1-3 NA TRBV28 NA TGTGCCAGCAGAATCCCAGGTGCAGGCGCTGGAAACACCATATATTTT CASRIPGAGAGNTIYF
TRBJ1-5 NA TRBV18 once TGTGCCAGCTCGGAACAGGGTTCCTATCAGCCCCAGCATTTT CASSEQGSYQPQHF
TRBJ2-7 TRBD2 TRBV7-8 NA TGTGCCAGCAGCCAAGGGACTAGCGGATTCTACGAGCAGTACTTC CASSQGTSGFYEQYF
TRBJ1-1 TRBD1 TRBV5-1 NA TGCGCCAGCCGGGGACAGATGAACACTGAAGCTTTCTTT CASRGQMNTEAFF
TRBJ2-7 NA TRBV7-9 NA TGTGCCAGCAGCATGGGGCGTCAGTACTTC CASSMGRQYF
TRBJ1-4 NA TRBV4-1 NA TGCGCCAGCAGTTGGGGAGGTGATGAAAAACTGTTTTTT CASSWGGDEKLFF
TRBJ2-5 NA TRBV21-1 NA TGTGCCAGCAGCACTGGACTAGCGGGAGACTGGGAGGCCCAGTACTTC CASSTGLAGDWEAQYF
TRBJ2-1 NA TRBV7-3 few TGTGCCAGCAGCTTAATGGGCGGTGAGCAGTTCTTC CASSLMGGEQFF
TRBJ2-2 TRBD1 TRBV7-9 NA TGTGCCAGCAGCTTAAGGGAAGGACAGGGGGACTTCCTTGACGAGGAGCTGTTTTTT CASSLREGQGDFLDEELFF
TRBJ2-7 TRBD1 TRBV6-5 NA TGTGCCAGCAGTACAGGACAGGGGGCCTGGAAGCAGTACTTC CASSTGQGAWKQYF
TRBJ2-3 TRBD2 TRBV11-3 NA TGTGCCAGCAGCCCAGCGGGAGAGGTGACAGATACGCAGTATTTT CASSPAGEVTDTQYF
TRBJ1-4 NA TRBV7-2 NA TGTGCCAGCAGCCGAGGTGGGGCAACTAATGAAAAACTGTTTTTT CASSRGGATNEKLFF
TRBJ2-5 NA TRBV4-2 once TGTGCCAGCAGCCCCGGTAGCCCCCCTCGAGAGACCCAGTACTTC CASSPGSPPRETQYF
TRBJ1-2 NA TRBV30 NA TGTGCCTGGAGTTCCCCGGGACGCCGGGGCTATGGCTACACCTTC CAWSSPGRRGYGYTF
TRBJ1-1 NA TRBV5-4 NA TGTGCCAGCAGCTTCGATGGGGACACTGAAGCTTTCTTT CASSFDGDTEAFF
TRBJ2-2 TRBD2 TRBV5-1 NA TGCGCCAGCAGCCAGCGGGAGATCGGCACCGGGGAGCTGTTTTTT CASSQREIGTGELFF
TRBJ2-7 TRBD2 TRBV10-3 few TGTGCCATCAGTGAGGGCGGGAGTCCTTACGAGCAGTACTTC CAISEGGSPYEQYF
TRBJ1-2 NA TRBV9 NA TGTGCCAGCAGCTCCGGACGGGGAGGCTATGGCTACACCTTC CASSSGRGGYGYTF
TRBJ2-1 TRBD2 TRBV28 once TGTGCCAGCAGCCAGGTCACTAGCGGGAGAAGAGAGCAGTTCTTC CASSQVTSGRREQFF
TRBJ1-5 NA TRBV5-4 few TGTGCCAGCAGCTTGGGCCCATCGAAGGCCCAGCATTTT CASSLGPSKAQHF